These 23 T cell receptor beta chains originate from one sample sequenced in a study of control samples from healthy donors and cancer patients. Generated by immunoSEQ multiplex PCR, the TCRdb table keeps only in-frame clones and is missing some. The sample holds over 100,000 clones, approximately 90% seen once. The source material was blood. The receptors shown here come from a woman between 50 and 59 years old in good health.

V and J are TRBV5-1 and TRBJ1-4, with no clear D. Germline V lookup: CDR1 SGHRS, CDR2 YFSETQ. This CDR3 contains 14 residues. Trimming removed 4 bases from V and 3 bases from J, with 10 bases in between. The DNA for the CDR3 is TGCGCCAGCAGCCAACAGAGGCCTAATGAAAAACTGTTTTTT. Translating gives CASSQQRPNEKLFF.

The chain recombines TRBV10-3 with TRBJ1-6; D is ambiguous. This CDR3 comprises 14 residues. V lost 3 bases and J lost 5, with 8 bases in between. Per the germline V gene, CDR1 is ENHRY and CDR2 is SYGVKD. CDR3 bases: TGTGCCATCAGTGAATCACGGGATAATTCACCCCTCCACTTT. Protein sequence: CAISESRDNSPLHF.

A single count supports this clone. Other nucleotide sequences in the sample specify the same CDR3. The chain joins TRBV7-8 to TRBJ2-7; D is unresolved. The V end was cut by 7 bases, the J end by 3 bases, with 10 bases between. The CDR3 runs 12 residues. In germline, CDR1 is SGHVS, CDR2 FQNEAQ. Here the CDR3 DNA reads TGTGCCAGCAAAGATGGGGTCTACGAGCAGTACTTC. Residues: CASKDGVYEQYF.

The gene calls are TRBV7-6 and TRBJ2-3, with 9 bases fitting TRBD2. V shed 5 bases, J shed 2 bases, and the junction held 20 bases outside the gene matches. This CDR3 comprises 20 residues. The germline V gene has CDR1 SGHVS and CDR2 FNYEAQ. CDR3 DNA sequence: TGTGCCAGCAGCCGCGGGGCCAGGGCGAATAGCGGGGGTACCACAGATACGCAGTATTTT. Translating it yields CASSRGARANSGGTTDTQYF.

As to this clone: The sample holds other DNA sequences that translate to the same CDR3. The CDR3 here is CASSLSGTGANVLTF. In DNA, the CDR3 is TGTGCCAGCAGTTTATCAGGGACCGGGGCCAACGTCCTGACTTTC. The chain uses TRBV27 and TRBJ2-6; D may be TRBD1 or TRBD2 (5 bases each). The CDR3 is made up of 15 amino acids. Germline CDR1 reads MNHEY; CDR2 reads SMNVEV (reference sequence). V was pared by 0 bases and J by 4 bases, with 7 bases between.

The CDR3: CASRESPGLGIYEQYF. In nucleotides, the CDR3 is TGTGCCAGCAGAGAAAGTCCGGGACTAGGGATCTACGAGCAGTACTTC. The rearrangement uses TRBV6-1 and TRBJ2-7, with TRBD2 matching 8 bases. Unmatched junction bases numbered 13, after V lost 6 bases and J lost 3 bases. The CDR3 has 16 residues. Germline assignment: CDR1 MNHNS and CDR2 SASEGT.

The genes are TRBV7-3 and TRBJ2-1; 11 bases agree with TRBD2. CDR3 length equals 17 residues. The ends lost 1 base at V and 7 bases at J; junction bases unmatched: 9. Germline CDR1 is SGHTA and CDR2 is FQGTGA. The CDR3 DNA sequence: TGTGCCAGCAGCTTAATGGCAGTGGGACTAGCGGAAAATGAGCAGTTCTTC. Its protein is CASSLMAVGLAENEQFF.

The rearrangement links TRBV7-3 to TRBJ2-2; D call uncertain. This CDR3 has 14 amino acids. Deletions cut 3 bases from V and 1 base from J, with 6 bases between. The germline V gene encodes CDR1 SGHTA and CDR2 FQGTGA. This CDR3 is CASSFRGNTGELFF. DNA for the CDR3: TGTGCCAGCAGCTTCAGAGGGAACACCGGGGAGCTGTTTTTT.

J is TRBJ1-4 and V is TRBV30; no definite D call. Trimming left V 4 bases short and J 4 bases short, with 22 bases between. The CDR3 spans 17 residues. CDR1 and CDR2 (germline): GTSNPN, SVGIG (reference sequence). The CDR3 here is CAWKRVRSTRSNEKLFF. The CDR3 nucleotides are TGTGCCTGGAAAAGGGTCAGGTCGACCCGGAGTAATGAAAAACTGTTTTTT.

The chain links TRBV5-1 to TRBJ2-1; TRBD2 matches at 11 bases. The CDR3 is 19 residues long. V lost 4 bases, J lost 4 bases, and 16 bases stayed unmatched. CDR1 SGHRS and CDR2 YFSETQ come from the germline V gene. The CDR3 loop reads CASSLNVVAGGIGYNEQFF. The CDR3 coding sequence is TGCGCCAGCAGCCTCAACGTCGTAGCGGGGGGGATAGGGTACAATGAGCAGTTCTTC.

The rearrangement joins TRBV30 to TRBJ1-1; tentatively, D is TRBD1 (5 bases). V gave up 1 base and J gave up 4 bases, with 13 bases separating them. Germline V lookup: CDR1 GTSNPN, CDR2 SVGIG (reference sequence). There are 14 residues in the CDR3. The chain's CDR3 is CAWSEWAGTTEAFF. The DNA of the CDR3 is TGTGCCTGGAGTGAGTGGGCAGGGACCACTGAAGCTTTCTTT.

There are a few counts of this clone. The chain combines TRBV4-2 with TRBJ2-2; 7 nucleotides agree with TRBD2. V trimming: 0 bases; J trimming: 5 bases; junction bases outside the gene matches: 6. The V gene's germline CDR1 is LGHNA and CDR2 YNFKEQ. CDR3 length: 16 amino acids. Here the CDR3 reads CASSQERAGSTGELFF. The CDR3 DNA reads TGTGCCAGCAGCCAAGAAAGAGCGGGGAGTACCGGGGAGCTGTTTTTT.

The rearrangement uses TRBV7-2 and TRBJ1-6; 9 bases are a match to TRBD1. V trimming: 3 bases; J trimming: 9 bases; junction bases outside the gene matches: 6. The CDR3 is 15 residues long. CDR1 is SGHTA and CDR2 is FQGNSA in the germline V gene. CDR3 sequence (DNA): TGTGCCAGCAGCTTTAACAGGGGGCAGGGTTCACCCCTCCACTTT. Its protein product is CASSFNRGQGSPLHF.

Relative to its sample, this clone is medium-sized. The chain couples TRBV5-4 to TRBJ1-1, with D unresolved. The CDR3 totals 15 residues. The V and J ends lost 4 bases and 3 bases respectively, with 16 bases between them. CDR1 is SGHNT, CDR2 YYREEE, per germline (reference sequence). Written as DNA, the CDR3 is TGTGCCAGCAGCAACCCCGGACCCGGGGACACTGAAGCTTTCTTT. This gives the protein CASSNPGPGDTEAFF.

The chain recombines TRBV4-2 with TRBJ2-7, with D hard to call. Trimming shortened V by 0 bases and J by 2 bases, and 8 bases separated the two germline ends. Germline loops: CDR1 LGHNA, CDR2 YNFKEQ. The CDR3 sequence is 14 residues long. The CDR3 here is CASSQEVFTYEQYF. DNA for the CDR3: TGTGCCAGCAGCCAAGAAGTCTTCACCTACGAGCAGTACTTC.

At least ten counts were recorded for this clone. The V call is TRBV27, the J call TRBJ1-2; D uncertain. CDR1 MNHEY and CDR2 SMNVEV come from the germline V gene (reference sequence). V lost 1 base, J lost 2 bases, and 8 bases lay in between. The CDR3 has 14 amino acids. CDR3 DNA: TGTGCCAGCAGTTTATTCGCAGGAAACTATGGCTACACCTTC. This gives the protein CASSLFAGNYGYTF.

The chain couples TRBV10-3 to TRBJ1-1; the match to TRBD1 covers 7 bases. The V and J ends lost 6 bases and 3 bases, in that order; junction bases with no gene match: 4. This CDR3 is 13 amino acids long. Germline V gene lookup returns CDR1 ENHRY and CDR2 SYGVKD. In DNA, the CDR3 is TGTGCCATCAGGGGGGACAGCCACACTGAAGCTTTCTTT. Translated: CAIRGDSHTEAFF.

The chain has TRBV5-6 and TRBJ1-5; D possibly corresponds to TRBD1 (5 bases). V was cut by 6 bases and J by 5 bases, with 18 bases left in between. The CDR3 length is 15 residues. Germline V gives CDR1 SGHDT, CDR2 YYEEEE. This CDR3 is CASTPDPGDYQPQHF. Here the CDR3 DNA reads TGTGCCAGCACCCCCGACCCCGGGGACTATCAGCCCCAGCATTTT.

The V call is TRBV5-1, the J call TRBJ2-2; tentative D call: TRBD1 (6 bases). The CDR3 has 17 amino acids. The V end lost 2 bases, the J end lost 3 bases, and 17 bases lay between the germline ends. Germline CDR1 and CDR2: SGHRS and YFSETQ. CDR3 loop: CASSLGPRGTYTGELFF. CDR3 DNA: TGCGCCAGCAGCTTAGGGCCCAGGGGCACGTACACCGGGGAGCTGTTTTTT.

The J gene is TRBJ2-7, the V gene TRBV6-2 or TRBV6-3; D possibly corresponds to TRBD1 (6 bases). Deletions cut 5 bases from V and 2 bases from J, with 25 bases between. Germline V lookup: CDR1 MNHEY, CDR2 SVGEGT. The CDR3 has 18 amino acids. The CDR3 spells CASSGTRGRWGLPYEQYV. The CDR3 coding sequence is TGTGCCAGCAGTGGTACACGTGGCAGGTGGGGGCTACCCTACGAGCAGTACGTC.

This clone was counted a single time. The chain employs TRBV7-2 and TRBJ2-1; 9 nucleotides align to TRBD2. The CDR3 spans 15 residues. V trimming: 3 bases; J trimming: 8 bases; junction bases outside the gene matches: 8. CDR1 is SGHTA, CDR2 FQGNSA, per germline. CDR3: CASSFSGGPVDEQFF. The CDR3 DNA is TGTGCCAGCAGCTTCAGCGGGGGGCCCGTAGATGAGCAGTTCTTC.

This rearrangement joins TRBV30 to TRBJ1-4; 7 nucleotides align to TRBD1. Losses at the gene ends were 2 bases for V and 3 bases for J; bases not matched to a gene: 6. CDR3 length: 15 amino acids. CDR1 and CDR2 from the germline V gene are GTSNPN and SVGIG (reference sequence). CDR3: CAWSFLQGANEKLFF. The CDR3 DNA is TGTGCCTGGAGTTTCCTCCAGGGGGCTAATGAAAAACTGTTTTTT.

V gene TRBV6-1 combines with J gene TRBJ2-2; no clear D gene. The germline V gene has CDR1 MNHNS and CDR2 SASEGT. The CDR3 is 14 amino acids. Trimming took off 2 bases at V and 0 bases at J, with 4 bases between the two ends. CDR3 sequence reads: CASSEQPNTGELFF. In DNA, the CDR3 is TGTGCCAGCAGTGAACAACCGAACACCGGGGAGCTGTTTTTT.